The entry below describes one T cell receptor beta chain. As yet, its antigen is unknown. This record belongs to a study of OX40 agonist ivuxolimab in advanced cancers. Study-level information: Mean age about 60 years, range about 23 to 85; roughly 82% male.

Study observations and caveats: Both blood CD4+ and CD8+ T cells showed clonal growth by week 6 at 0.1 to 3.0 mg/kg. Low normalized T-cell clonal expansion was also seen in some nonresponders.

The CDR3 contains 16 residues. J gave up 9 bases and V 4 bases, and 14 bases lay outside the gene matches. Germline V gives CDR1 MNHEY, CDR2 SMNVEV (reference sequence). TCRdb's table, derived via immunoSEQ multiplex PCR, lists solely in-frame clones and lacks some. The table has some 34,000 clones, more than 75% seen once. The rearrangement links TRBV27 to TRBJ2-1; the match to TRBD1 covers 8 bases. Material: CD4+ or CD8+ T cells sorted from blood, obtained in a trial of the OX40 agonist ivuxolimab. The origin of this receptor is an adult with an advanced solid tumor such as melanoma, head and neck, liver or kidney cancer. The CDR3: CASSSDRDLLVGEQFF. The CDR3 DNA follows: TGTGCCAGCAGTTCGGACAGGGACCTACTTGTAGGTGAGCAGTTCTTC.